A single sample is the source of the 21 T cell receptor beta chains below, sequenced in a study of blood T cell repertoires in COVID-19. Generated by immunoSEQ multiplex PCR, the TCRdb table keeps only in-frame clones and is missing some. The sample has approximately 170,000 clones; approximately 81% are singletons. The source material was peripheral blood. The receptors were gathered from a woman in her 70s with COVID-19, enrolled during active disease.

The CDR3 DNA reads as TGCAGCGTATCCGGCGGATCACCGGGCAATCAGCCCCAGCATTTT. This codes for CSVSGGSPGNQPQHF. The rearrangement uses TRBV29-1 and TRBJ1-5; D is ambiguous. Germline CDR1 and CDR2: SQVTM and ANQGSEA. V lost 6 bases, J lost 2 bases, and 17 bases lay in between. This CDR3 is 15 amino acids long. Based on the CDR3 plus reference TRBV29-1 and TRBJ1-5, the full variable domain is SAVISQKPSRDICQRGTSLTIQCQVDSQVTMMFWYRQQPGQSLTLIATANQGSEATYESGFVIDKFPISRPNLTFSTLTVSNMSPEDSSIYLCSVSGGSPGNQPQHFGDGTRLSIL.

This chain connects TRBV5-5 to TRBJ1-2, with TRBD1 identical over 8 bases. The V gene end was trimmed by 3 bases and the J gene end by 4 bases; junction bases not matched to a gene: 2. Germline assignment: CDR1 SGHKS and CDR2 YYEKEE (reference sequence). The CDR3 runs to 13 residues. The CDR3 DNA follows: TGTGCCAGCAGCTGGGACAGGACCTATGGCTACACCTTC. This translates into CASSWDRTYGYTF.

The rearrangement links TRBV7-6 to TRBJ1-2, with 9 bases identical to TRBD1. V shed 4 bases, J shed 6 bases, and the junction held 6 bases outside the gene matches. This CDR3 is 14 amino acids long. Germline CDR1 SGHVS, CDR2 FNYEAQ. The CDR3 loop reads CASSSGQGGDGYTF. CDR3 bases: TGTGCCAGCAGCTCGGGACAGGGAGGAGATGGCTACACCTTC.

J is TRBJ2-4 and V is TRBV5-1, with 9 bases that match TRBD1. The germline V gene encodes CDR1 SGHRS and CDR2 YFSETQ. J gave up 12 bases and V 2 bases, and 15 bases lay outside the gene matches. The length of the CDR3 is 16 residues. The CDR3 loop is CASSLPSGTGPFTQYF. DNA of the CDR3: TGCGCCAGCAGCTTACCGTCCGGGACAGGGCCCTTCACTCAGTACTTC. The entire variable domain, with the rest obtained from reference TRBV5-1 and TRBJ2-4, is as follows: KAGVTQTPRYLIKTRGQQVTLSCSPISGHRSVSWYQQTPGQGLQFLFEYFSETQRNKGNFPGRFSGRQFSNSRSEMNVSTLELGDSALYLCASSLPSGTGPFTQYFGAGTRLSVL.

This chain connects TRBV30 to TRBJ2-2, with 10 bases aligning to TRBD1. Trimming at V came to 3 bases and at J to 4 bases, leaving 5 bases not matched to a gene. CDR1 and CDR2 from the germline V gene are GTSNPN and SVGIG (reference sequence). The CDR3 has 15 residues. CDR3 in DNA: TGTGCCTGGAGGGGACAGGGGAAAAGCACCGGGGAGCTGTTTTTT. This translates into CAWRGQGKSTGELFF.

V and J are TRBV28 and TRBJ2-7; TRBD1 matches at 7 bases. V gave up 6 bases and J gave up 3 bases; unmatched junction bases: 14. Germline loops: CDR1 MDHEN, CDR2 SYDVKM. The CDR3 spans 16 residues. The CDR3 DNA reads TGTGCCAGCAGCCCAGGGGGTGACAGGGTTGGCTACGAGCAGTACGTC. Residues: CASSPGGDRVGYEQYV.

The rearrangement links TRBV30 to TRBJ1-1, with D possibly TRBD1 on 6 matching bases. The CDR3 runs 15 residues. Trimming took 2 bases from V and 1 from J, leaving 14 bases between them. The germline CDR1 and CDR2 sequences are GTSNPN and SVGIG (reference sequence). The CDR3 DNA reads TGTGCCTGGAGTAATACAGGGTCAAGGAACACTGAAGCTTTCTTT. This encodes CAWSNTGSRNTEAFF.

The chain carries TRBV28 and TRBJ1-1, with D possibly TRBD1 on 6 matching bases. CDR3 length: 15 residues. Germline CDR1 reads MDHEN; CDR2 reads SYDVKM. V dropped 5 bases and J dropped 7 bases, with 20 bases sitting between them. The CDR3: CASSPYGQQQYEAFF. CDR3 sequence (DNA): TGTGCCAGCAGTCCCTACGGACAGCAGCAGTATGAAGCTTTCTTT. The variable domain in full, with the rest retrieved from reference TRBV28 and TRBJ1-1, is DVKVTQSSRYLVKRTGEKVFLECVQDMDHENMFWYRQDPGLGLRLIYFSYDVKMKEKGDIPEGYSVSREKKERFSLILESASTNQTSMYLCASSPYGQQQYEAFFGQGTRLTVV.

The table lists this clone with a few counts. This chain connects TRBV7-2 to TRBJ2-7, with a weak D call TRBD2 (7 bases). Trimming stripped 1 base from V and 6 bases from J, with 19 bases between. CDR1 is SGHTA, CDR2 FQGNSA, per germline. The CDR3 contains 16 residues. CDR3 nucleotides: TGTGCCAGCAGCTTAGGTTGGGGGGGACGCAGGGGCGAGCAGTACTTC. Translated: CASSLGWGGRRGEQYF. Variable domain in full (rest from reference TRBV7-2 and TRBJ2-7): GAGVSQSPSNKVTEKGKDVELRCDPISGHTALYWYRQSLGQGLEFLIYFQGNSAPDKSGLPSDRFSAERTGGSVSTLTIQRTQQEDSAVYLCASSLGWGGRRGEQYFGPGTRLTVT.

The rearrangement joins TRBV11-2 to TRBJ1-1, with a weak D call TRBD1 (5 bases). The CDR3 extends over 13 amino acids. V was clipped by 3 bases and J by 4 bases, with 9 bases between them. Germline V gene sequence: CDR1 SGHAT, CDR2 FQNNGV. CDR3 nucleotides: TGTGCCAGCAGCTTCGGGGGTTTCACTGAAGCTTTCTTT. It is translated as CASSFGGFTEAFF.

Remarks on this clone: The identical CDR3 is also encoded by other nucleotide sequences in the sample. The chain has TRBV5-1 and TRBJ2-3, with no clear D. The CDR3 is 14 residues long. Trimming pared 0 bases from V and 0 bases from J, leaving 5 bases between. In germline, CDR1 is SGHRS, CDR2 YFSETQ. CDR3 sequence (DNA): TGCGCCAGCAGCTTGGCGGGTAGCACAGATACGCAGTATTTT. Translated: CASSLAGSTDTQYF.

V is TRBV29-1 and J is TRBJ1-2; TRBD1 might be the D (5 bases). This CDR3 comprises 12 residues. V dropped 5 bases and J dropped 8 bases, with 15 bases sitting between them. CDR1 SQVTM and CDR2 ANQGSEA come from the germline V gene. CDR3 sequence reads: CSVTGREGGYTF. In DNA form, the CDR3 reads TGCAGCGTTACAGGCAGGGAGGGGGGCTACACCTTC.

This chain connects TRBV4-2 to TRBJ1-1; D gene uncertain. The V and J ends lost 4 bases and 0 bases respectively, with 6 bases between them. This CDR3 spans 13 amino acids. CDR1 and CDR2 (germline): LGHNA, YNFKEQ. Written as DNA, the CDR3 is TGTGCCAGCAGCCCGCAGGTGAACACTGAAGCTTTCTTT. Translated, it gives CASSPQVNTEAFF.

This clone showed up just once. The chain has TRBV4-2 and TRBJ2-5, with D perhaps TRBD2 (6 bases). The CDR3 loop spans 13 amino acids. Germline V gene lookup returns CDR1 LGHNA and CDR2 YNFKEQ. V lost 4 bases and J 3 bases, leaving 9 bases between the germline ends. The CDR3 loop is CASSRRGEETQYF. The CDR3 nucleotides are TGTGCCAGCAGCCGGCGGGGAGAAGAGACCCAGTACTTC.

The table lists this clone with a count of one. The CDR3 bases are TGTGCCAGCAGCGTACGGGGGAGGGCCACTGAAGCTTTCTTT. This translates into CASSVRGRATEAFF. V is TRBV9 and J is TRBJ1-1; a possible D gene is TRBD1 (5 bases). V was cut by 1 base and J by 4 bases, with 11 bases left in between. Looked up from germline, CDR1 is SGDLS and CDR2 is YYNGEE. The CDR3 consists of 14 residues.

The chain couples TRBV19 to TRBJ2-1; D not resolved. CDR3 size: 13 residues. V dropped 3 bases and J dropped 7 bases, with 10 bases sitting between them. Looked up from germline, CDR1 is LNHDA and CDR2 is SQIVND (reference sequence). CDR3 protein: CASSMTLGNEQFF. The CDR3, as DNA: TGTGCCAGTAGTATGACACTTGGGAATGAGCAGTTCTTC.

This clone has a single count. This sequence joins TRBV5-1 and TRBJ1-5; 10 bases agree with TRBD1. Germline V gene data show CDR1 as SGHRS and CDR2 as YFSETQ. The CDR3 contains 15 residues. V dropped 5 bases and J dropped 4; count of bases not matched to a gene: 6. In nucleotides, the CDR3 is TGCGCCAGCAGAATCGGGACAGGGGAAAATCAGCCCCAGCATTTT. This encodes CASRIGTGENQPQHF.

The rearrangement uses TRBV9 and TRBJ2-3, with D possibly TRBD2 on 5 matching bases. Germline V lookup: CDR1 SGDLS, CDR2 YYNGEE. Trimming shortened V by 3 bases and J by 4 bases, and 15 bases separated the two germline ends. The CDR3 is 15 residues long. The chain's CDR3 is CASSGSGGSADTQYF. The CDR3 nucleotides are TGTGCCAGCAGCGGATCTGGTGGGAGTGCAGATACGCAGTATTTT.

The gene calls are TRBV6-5 and TRBJ1-1; TRBD1 is a possible D gene (6 bases). From germline, CDR1 is MNHEY and CDR2 SVGAGI. The CDR3 consists of 11 residues. V lost 7 bases and J lost 11, with 14 bases in between. Here the CDR3 DNA reads TGTGCCAGCACCTTTACAGGGCTGGCTTTCTTT. Translation gives CASTFTGLAFF.

This clone was found a few times. The CDR3 here is CASTPRATNEKLFF. DNA of the CDR3: TGCGCCAGCACCCCCAGGGCAACTAATGAAAAACTGTTTTTT. The chain joins TRBV10-2 to TRBJ1-4; possibly TRBD1 for D (5 bases). Between the trimmed V and J ends, which lost 7 bases and 0 bases, there was a span of 9 bases. The CDR3 extends over 14 amino acids. CDR1 and CDR2 from the germline V gene are WSHSY and SAAADI.

Of note for this clone: Here the CDR3 omits its conserved ending phenylalanine or tryptophan, so a read error is the likely source. The chain is built from TRBV6-5 and TRBJ1-2; possibly TRBD1 for D (5 bases). Trimming stripped 6 bases from V and 6 bases from J, with 14 bases between. In germline, CDR1 is MNHEY, CDR2 SVGAGI. The CDR3 has 13 amino acids. This CDR3 is CASRADSTHGYTL. Written as DNA, the CDR3 is TGTGCCAGCAGAGCCGACAGTACCCATGGCTACACCCTC.